This TCR beta chain comes out of a study of CD8 T cells in ankylosing spondylitis. TCRdb independently ran MiXCR on the 5' RACE reads; one entry per CDR3 protein. The repertoire holds 250,000 to 300,000 distinct CDR3 sequences, with around 20% as singletons. The CDR3 length is 17 residues. Trimming pared 0 bases from V and 5 bases from J, leaving 22 bases between. Germline V gene lookup returns CDR1 DFQATT and CDR2 SNEGSKA (reference sequence). The receptor was derived from a male donor with ankylosing spondylitis or in good health (not recorded which). The chain carries TRBV20-1 and TRBJ2-5, with D possibly called TRBD1 or TRBD2 (5 bases each). The sequenced sample was blood, either unsorted or a sorted T cell fraction (not recorded which). This CDR3 is CSAREPLGAGGSETQYF. DNA for the CDR3: TGCAGTGCTAGAGAGCCCCTAGGGGCGGGTGGCTCGGAGACCCAGTACTTC.